This TCR beta chain was retrieved from a study of T cell repertoires in cytomegalovirus infection. On the study more broadly: In public TCR beta signatures, there were indications of both CMV infection and matching HLA type. The study's findings and limits: HLA-C-restricted CMV-specific TCR beta clonotypes prevailed in the ex vivo response. Using cumulative public TCR beta family frequency, the authors identified those who carried CMV together with the relevant HLA.

For this clonotype: What it recognizes is unknown.

V shed 6 bases and J shed 7 bases, with 18 bases lying between them. The V gene's germline CDR1 is DFQATT and CDR2 SNEGSKA (reference sequence). The CDR3 has 13 residues. TCRdb re-derived calls from the reads in MiXCR, one entry per CDR3 protein. The sample shows hundreds of thousands of distinct CDR3 sequences, about 7% of them seen only once. Material for sequencing was PBMCs. The chain is built from TRBV20-1 and TRBJ2-5, with D perhaps TRBD2 (7 bases). The TCR sequence derives from a human donor in good health (CMV status not recorded). Some clones in this sample may be carry-over from other donors' samples. CDR3 residues: CSAPPGGRGTQYF. The CDR3 DNA is TGCAGTGCCCCGCCGGGGGGCCGTGGGACCCAGTACTTC.